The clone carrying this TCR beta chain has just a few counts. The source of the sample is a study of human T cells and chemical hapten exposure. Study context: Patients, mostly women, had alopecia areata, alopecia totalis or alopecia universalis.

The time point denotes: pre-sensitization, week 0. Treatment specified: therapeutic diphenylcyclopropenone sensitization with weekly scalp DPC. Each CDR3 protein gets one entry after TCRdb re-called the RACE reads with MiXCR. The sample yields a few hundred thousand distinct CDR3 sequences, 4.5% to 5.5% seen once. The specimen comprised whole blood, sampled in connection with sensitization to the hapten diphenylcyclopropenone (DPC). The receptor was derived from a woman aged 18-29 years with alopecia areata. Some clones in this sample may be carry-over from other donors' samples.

CDR3 protein: CASWRDRKKGGYTF. The CDR3 DNA reads as TGTGCCAGCTGGAGAGACAGGAAGAAGGGTGGCTACACCTTC. The J gene is TRBJ1-2, the V gene TRBV2; a possible D gene is TRBD1 (6 bases). Germline assignment: CDR1 SNHLY and CDR2 FYNNEI. Trimming shortened V by 8 bases and J by 7 bases, and 20 bases separated the two germline ends. CDR3 length equals 14 residues.